This T cell receptor (beta chain) was found in a study of glioma-infiltrating T cells after dendritic cell vaccination (dated by TCRdb to the mid-2010s). For context, the study as a whole: The cohort comprised approximately 15 glioblastoma patients from Phase I and II dendritic cell vaccination trials, 9 newly diagnosed and 6 with recurrent disease. Survival after dendritic cell vaccination was correlated with TCR sequencing metrics, including TIL content and tumor-blood repertoire overlap. In glioblastoma patients vaccinated with dendritic cells, deep sequencing of TCR beta CDR3 regions served to measure tumor-infiltrating lymphocyte content and to compare repertoires between tumor and blood. Patients received autologous tumor lysate-pulsed dendritic cell vaccination between 2003 and 2012. The vaccine consisted of monocyte-derived dendritic cells cultured seven to eight days with IL-4 and GM-CSF, then pulsed overnight with autologous tumor lysate. Three intradermal dendritic cell vaccine injections were administered to patients at biweekly intervals in the arm below the axilla. Paper-wide results and their limitations: Longer time to progression and overall survival after dendritic cell vaccination were predicted by higher estimated pretreatment TIL content. The cohort was small and heterogeneous, and full blood and tumor sets were available for few patients, with initial-recurrent tumor pairs available for even fewer patients. The three-group TCR overlap response model was described as speculative and requiring prospective validation. TCR clonality showed no direct relationship with survival, which suggests that a diverse polyclonal response may be important.

The immunoSEQ assay amplified TCRB CDR3 regions from approximately 2 micrograms of genomic DNA, or from all available DNA when less than that amount was available. The multiplex PCR employed 60 forward primers targeting TCR V beta segments and 13 reverse primers targeting J beta segments. To estimate the number of reads per starting template, synthetic control templates were added to each sample at limiting dilution. The Illumina HiSeq System generated 87 bp sequencing reads. In the paper's pipeline: PCR and sequencing errors were removed by a nearest neighbor algorithm that merged closely related sequences. TCR overlap was measured as the percentage of unique tumor TCR beta sequences that were also present in the peripheral blood of the same patient. TCRdb stores this immuneACCESS table with in-frame sequences only. Part of the clones is absent; in the studies checked, under half of the shortfall reflects unresolved V genes, and no reason is known for the rest. Clone size and V and J calls were adopted from that table, with D and trimming inferred from the DNA. Present in this sample are 90,000 or so clones, around 85% of which were seen just once. Less than 3% of the sample rests with the top ten.

About this clone: The antigen it recognizes is unknown. The input lacks base qualities; no much larger clone sits a single base away.

Patients were selected on the basis of adequate residual fresh-frozen tumor tissue and more than two years of available survival data. Although molecular status otherwise differed among the glioblastoma patients, no patient had an isocitrate dehydrogenase mutation. PBMC were collected before vaccination, two weeks after the third vaccination, and at tumor progression if progression occurred. The Qiagen DNeasy Blood extraction Kit was used to extract genomic DNA. This receptor was obtained from a human donor with glioblastoma. Sequenced material: blood, taken before dendritic cell vaccination.

The DNA sequence reads TGTGCCACCAGCAGAGAAAAGCCGTCCTATGGCTACACCTTC. Its coded protein is CATSREKPSYGYTF. The V gene is TRBV15 and the J gene is TRBJ1-2; no D gene is confidently identified. Relative to germline, V is 0 bases shorter and J is 4 bases shorter, with 9 bases between their ends. The CDR3 numbers 14 residues from cysteine through phenylalanine. Of all the DNA, just the CDR3 is kept, 42 bases in frame from base 1. CDR1 and CDR2 were assigned from the germline V gene (reference sequence) as LNHNV and YYDKDF.